Sequencing of this T cell receptor beta chain was carried out in a study of shared clonotypes between healthy human individuals. In regard to this clone: Its antigen is as yet unknown.

Study results and limitations: Only blood samples were collected, and tissue repertoires likely differ.

CDR1 is MDHEN and CDR2 is SYDVKM in the germline V gene. With 5 bases removed from V and 0 bases from J, the gap between germline ends came to 13 bases. The CDR3 contains 16 residues. Measured with immunoSEQ multiplex PCR; TCRdb has only the in-frame clones, and not every one. This sample carries about 1.1 million clones, approximately 77% of them seen once, and the ten largest clones take more than 0.85%. Study donors comprised healthy, HIV-negative adults devoid of recent acute infection or vaccination. J is TRBJ1-4 and V is TRBV28; D may be TRBD1 (5 bases). The clonotype originates from a man between 18 and 29 years old in good health. Some clones in this sample may be carry-over from other donors' samples. The sample comprised memory CD4+ T cells from PBMCs. Subset: CD45RA-negative fraction. The CDR3 loop is CASSGGSVATNEKLFF. CDR3 nucleotides: TGTGCCAGCAGTGGGGGTTCAGTTGCAACTAATGAAAAACTGTTTTTT. Full variable domain (rest looked up from reference TRBV28 and TRBJ1-4): DVKVTQSSRYLVKRTGEKVFLECVQDMDHENMFWYRQDPGLGLRLIYFSYDVKMKEKGDIPEGYSVSREKKERFSLILESASTNQTSMYLCASSGGSVATNEKLFFGSGTQLSVL.